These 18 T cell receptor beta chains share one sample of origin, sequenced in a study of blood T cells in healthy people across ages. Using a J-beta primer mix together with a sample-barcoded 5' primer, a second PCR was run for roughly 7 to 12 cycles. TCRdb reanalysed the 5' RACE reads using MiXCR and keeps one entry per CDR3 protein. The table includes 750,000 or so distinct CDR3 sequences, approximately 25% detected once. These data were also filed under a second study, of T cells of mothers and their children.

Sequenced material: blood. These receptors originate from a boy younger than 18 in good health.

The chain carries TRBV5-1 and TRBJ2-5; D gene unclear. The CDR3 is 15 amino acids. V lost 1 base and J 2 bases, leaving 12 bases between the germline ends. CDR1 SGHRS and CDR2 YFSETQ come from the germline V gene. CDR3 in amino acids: CASSLNSPAQETQYF. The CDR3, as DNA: TGCGCCAGCAGCTTGAATTCCCCAGCACAAGAGACCCAGTACTTC.

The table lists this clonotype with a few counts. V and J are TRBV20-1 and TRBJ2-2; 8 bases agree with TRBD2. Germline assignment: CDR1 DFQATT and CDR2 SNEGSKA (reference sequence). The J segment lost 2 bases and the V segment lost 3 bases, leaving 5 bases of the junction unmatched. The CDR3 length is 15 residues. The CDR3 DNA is TGCAGTGCTAGGGACGCGGGGGGAAACACCGGGGAGCTGTTTTTT. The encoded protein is CSARDAGGNTGELFF.

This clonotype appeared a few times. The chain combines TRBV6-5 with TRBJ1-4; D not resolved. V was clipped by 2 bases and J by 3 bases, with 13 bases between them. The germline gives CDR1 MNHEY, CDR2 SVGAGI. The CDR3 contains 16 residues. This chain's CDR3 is CASSYRRASSNEKLFF. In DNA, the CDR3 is TGTGCCAGCAGTTACCGGCGGGCAAGTTCTAATGAAAAACTGTTTTTT.

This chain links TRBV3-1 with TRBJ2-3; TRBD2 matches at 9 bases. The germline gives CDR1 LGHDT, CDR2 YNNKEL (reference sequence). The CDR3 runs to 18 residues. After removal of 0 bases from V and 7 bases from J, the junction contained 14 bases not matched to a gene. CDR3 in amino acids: CASSQDPPSRGGLNTQYF. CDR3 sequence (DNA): TGTGCCAGCAGCCAAGACCCTCCTTCGCGGGGGGGCCTTAATACGCAGTATTTT.

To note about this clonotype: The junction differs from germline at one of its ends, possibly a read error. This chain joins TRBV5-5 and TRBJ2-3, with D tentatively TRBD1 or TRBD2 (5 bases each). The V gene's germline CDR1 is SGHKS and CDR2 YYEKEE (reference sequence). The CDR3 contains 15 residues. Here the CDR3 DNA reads TGTGCCAGCAGCTTGGCGGGGCGCTCAGCAGATATGCAGTATTTT. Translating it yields CASSLAGRSADMQYF.

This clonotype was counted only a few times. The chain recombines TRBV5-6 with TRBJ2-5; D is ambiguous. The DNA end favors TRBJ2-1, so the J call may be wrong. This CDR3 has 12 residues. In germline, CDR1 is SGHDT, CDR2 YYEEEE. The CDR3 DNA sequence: TGTGCCAGCAGCTTGGGTCCTGGGGAGCAGTTCTTC. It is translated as CASSLGPGEQFF.

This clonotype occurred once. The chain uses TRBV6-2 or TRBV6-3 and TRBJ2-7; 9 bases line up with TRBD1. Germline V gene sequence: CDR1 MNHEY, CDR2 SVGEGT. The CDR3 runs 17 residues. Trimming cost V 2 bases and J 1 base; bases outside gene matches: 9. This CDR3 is CASSYRAGTGISYEQYF. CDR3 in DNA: TGTGCCAGCAGTTACAGGGCCGGGACAGGGATTTCCTACGAGCAGTACTTC.

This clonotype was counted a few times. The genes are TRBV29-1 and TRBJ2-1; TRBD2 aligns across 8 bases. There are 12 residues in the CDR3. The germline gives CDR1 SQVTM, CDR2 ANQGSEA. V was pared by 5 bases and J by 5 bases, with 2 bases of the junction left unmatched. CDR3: CSVLTSDNEQFF. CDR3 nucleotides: TGCAGCGTTTTGACTAGCGACAATGAGCAGTTCTTC.

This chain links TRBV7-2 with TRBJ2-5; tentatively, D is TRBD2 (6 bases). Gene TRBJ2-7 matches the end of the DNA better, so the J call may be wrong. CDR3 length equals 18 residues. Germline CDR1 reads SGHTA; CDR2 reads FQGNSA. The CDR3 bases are TGTGCCAGCAGCTTAAATGATCCTTTAGGAGGGATGGGGGACGAGCAGTACTTC. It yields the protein CASSLNDPLGGMGDEQYF.

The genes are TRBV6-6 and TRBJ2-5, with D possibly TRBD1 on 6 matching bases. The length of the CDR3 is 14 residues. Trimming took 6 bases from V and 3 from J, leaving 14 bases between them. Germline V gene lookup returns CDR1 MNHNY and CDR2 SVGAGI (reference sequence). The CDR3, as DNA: TGTGCCAGCAGGTCCGGGACAATCGAAGAGACCCAGTACTTC. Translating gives CASRSGTIEETQYF.

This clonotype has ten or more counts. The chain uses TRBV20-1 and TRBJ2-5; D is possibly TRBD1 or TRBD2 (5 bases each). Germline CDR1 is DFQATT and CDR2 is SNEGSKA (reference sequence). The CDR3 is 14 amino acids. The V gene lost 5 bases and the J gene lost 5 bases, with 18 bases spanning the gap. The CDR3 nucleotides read TGCAGTGCTGTACTGGACGGGGCAGTTGAGACCCAGTACTTC. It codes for CSAVLDGAVETQYF.

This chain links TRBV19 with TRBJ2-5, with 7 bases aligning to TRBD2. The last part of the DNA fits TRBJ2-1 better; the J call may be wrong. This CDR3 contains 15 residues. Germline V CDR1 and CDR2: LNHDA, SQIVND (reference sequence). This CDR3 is CASSIASGGYNEQFF. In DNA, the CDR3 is TGTGCCAGTAGTATAGCTAGCGGCGGGTACAATGAGCAGTTCTTC.

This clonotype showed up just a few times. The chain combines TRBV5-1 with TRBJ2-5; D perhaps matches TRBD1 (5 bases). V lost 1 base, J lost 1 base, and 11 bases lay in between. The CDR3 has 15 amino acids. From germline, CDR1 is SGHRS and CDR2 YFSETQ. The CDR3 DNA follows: TGCGCCAGCAGCTTGAGACAGCAACTCCAAGAGACCCAGTACTTC. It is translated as CASSLRQQLQETQYF.

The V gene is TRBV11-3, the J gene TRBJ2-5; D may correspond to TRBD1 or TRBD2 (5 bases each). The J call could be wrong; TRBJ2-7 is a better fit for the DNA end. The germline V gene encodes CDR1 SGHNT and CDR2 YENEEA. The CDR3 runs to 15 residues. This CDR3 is CASSLNWGSNDEQYF. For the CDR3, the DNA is TGTGCCAGCAGCCTAAACTGGGGGAGTAACGACGAGCAGTACTTC.

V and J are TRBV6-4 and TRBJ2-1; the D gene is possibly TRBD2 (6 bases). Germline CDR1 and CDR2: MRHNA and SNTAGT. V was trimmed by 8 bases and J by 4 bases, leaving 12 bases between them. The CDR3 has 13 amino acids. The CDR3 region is CASAWDSYNEQFF. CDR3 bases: TGTGCCAGCGCCTGGGACTCTTACAATGAGCAGTTCTTC.

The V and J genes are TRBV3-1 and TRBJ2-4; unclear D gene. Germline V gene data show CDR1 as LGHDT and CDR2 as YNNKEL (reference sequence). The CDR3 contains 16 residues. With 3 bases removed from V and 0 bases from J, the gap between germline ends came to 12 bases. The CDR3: CASSHRKTLAKNIQYF. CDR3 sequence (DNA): TGTGCCAGCAGCCATCGGAAAACTCTAGCCAAAAACATTCAGTACTTC.

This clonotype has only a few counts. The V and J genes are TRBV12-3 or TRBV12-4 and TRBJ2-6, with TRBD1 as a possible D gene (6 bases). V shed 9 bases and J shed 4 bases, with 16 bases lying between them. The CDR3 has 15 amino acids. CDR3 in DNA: TGTGCCAGTCCGCACAGGGTAGGAGGGGCCAACGTCCTGACTTTC. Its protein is CASPHRVGGANVLTF.

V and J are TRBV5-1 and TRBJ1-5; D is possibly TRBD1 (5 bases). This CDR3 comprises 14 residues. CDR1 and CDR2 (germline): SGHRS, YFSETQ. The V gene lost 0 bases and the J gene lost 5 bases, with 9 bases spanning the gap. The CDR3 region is CASSLDPGDQPQHF. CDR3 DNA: TGCGCCAGCAGCTTGGACCCGGGGGATCAGCCCCAGCATTTT. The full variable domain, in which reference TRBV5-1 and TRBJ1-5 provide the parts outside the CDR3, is KAGVTQTPRYLIKTRGQQVTLSCSPISGHRSVSWYQQTPGQGLQFLFEYFSETQRNKGNFPGRFSGRQFSNSRSEMNVSTLELGDSALYLCASSLDPGDQPQHFGDGTRLSIL.